The T cell receptor beta chain described here comes from a study of blood T cell repertoires in COVID-19. Whole-study context: Sites across the United States, Italy and Spain contributed samples from acute and convalescent COVID-19. Sources were T cells, B-cell-depleted T cells, or PBMCs; the material itself was cDNA or gDNA.

During active infection, Seattle patients enrolled and were then monitored through disease. Authors' processing steps: Amplified reference gene primers provided the basis for estimating nucleated cell counts. TCRdb's table, derived via immunoSEQ multiplex PCR, lists solely in-frame clones and lacks some. The V and J calls and clone size were taken over from that table, and D and trimming were inferred from the DNA. The profile shows about 210,000 clones, 82% of them singletons. The CDR3 runs 14 residues. Trimming took 0 bases from V and 4 from J, leaving 7 bases between them. Germline V gene sequence: CDR1 GTSNPN, CDR2 SVGIG (reference sequence).

The clonotype was recovered from a woman aged 70-85 years with COVID-19, enrolled during active disease. The specimen was peripheral blood. The chain has TRBV30 and TRBJ1-6; D remains ambiguous. CDR3 residues: CAWSVLEYNSPLHF. For the CDR3, the DNA is TGTGCCTGGAGTGTGTTAGAATATAATTCACCCCTCCACTTT.